Presented here are 27 T cell receptor beta chains from one specimen sequenced in a study of graft-versus-host responses after intestinal transplantation. The repertoire was sequenced with immunoSEQ multiplex PCR; TCRdb's copy has only in-frame clones and lacks some. The data contain tens of thousands of clones, 92% of them seen just once; the ten biggest clones take up 6.5% to 8%. The material was bone marrow, obtained 700 to 850 days after intestinal transplantation. These receptors were collected from a human patient who received an intestinal transplant, so some T cells may come from the graft donor.

The chain couples TRBV18 to TRBJ1-3; TRBD1 matches at 8 bases. Germline CDR1 and CDR2: KGHSH and LQKENI. V shed 2 bases, J shed 4 bases, and the junction held 1 base outside the gene matches. CDR3 size: 14 residues. The CDR3 loop is CASSPWDRGNTIYF. CDR3 coding DNA: TGTGCCAGCTCACCATGGGACAGGGGAAACACCATATATTTT. The full variable domain, in which reference TRBV18 and TRBJ1-3 provide the parts outside the CDR3, is NAGVMQNPRHLVRRRGQEARLRCSPMKGHSHVYWYRQLPEEGLKFMVYLQKENIIDESGMPKERFSAEFPKEGPSILRIQQVVRGDSAAYFCASSPWDRGNTIYFGEGSWLTVV.

The V and J genes are TRBV6-5 and TRBJ2-5, with 8 bases aligning to TRBD1. The germline V gene has CDR1 MNHEY and CDR2 SVGAGI. CDR3 length: 13 residues. V gave up 5 bases and J gave up 4 bases; unmatched junction bases: 3. Here the CDR3 DNA reads TGTGCCAGCAGTAGACAGGGGTCAGAGACCCAGTACTTC. Protein product: CASSRQGSETQYF.

This rearrangement joins TRBV6-5 to TRBJ2-1; TRBD1 matches 9 bases. The CDR3 loop spans 15 amino acids. With 2 bases clipped from V and 4 bases from J, the junction kept 3 bases outside the gene matches. The V gene's germline CDR1 is MNHEY and CDR2 SVGAGI. The DNA of the CDR3 is TGTGCCAGCAGTTACGATGGACAGGGGTACAATGAGCAGTTCTTC. It encodes CASSYDGQGYNEQFF.

The genes are TRBV2 and TRBJ1-2; D gene ambiguous. The CDR3 is 13 residues long. In germline, CDR1 is SNHLY, CDR2 FYNNEI. Trimming left V 6 bases short and J 2 bases short, with 10 bases between. The CDR3 loop reads CASSPTPNYGYTF. CDR3 coding DNA: TGTGCCAGCAGCCCGACACCGAACTATGGCTACACCTTC.

The chain couples TRBV2 to TRBJ2-6; D gene uncertain. The length of the CDR3 is 16 residues. The germline V gene encodes CDR1 SNHLY and CDR2 FYNNEI. V was pared by 1 base and J by 0 bases, with 7 bases between. The CDR3 coding sequence is TGTGCCAGCAGTGAAGGCGGCGGCTCTGGGGCCAACGTCCTGACTTTC. Its protein is CASSEGGGSGANVLTF.

Comments on this clone: An end of the junction does not agree with germline; a read error may underlie this. V and J are TRBV29-1 and TRBJ1-1; D gene uncertain. The CDR3 spans 14 residues. CDR1 and CDR2 from the germline V gene are SQVTM and ANQGSEA. DNA for the CDR3: TGCAGCGTGGAAGGTAGAAGCATGAACACTGAAGCTTTCTTT. Translated, it gives CSVEGRSMNTEAFF.

This chain joins TRBV6-6 and TRBJ2-7; D is uncertain. V was cut by 0 bases and J by 1 base, with 7 bases left in between. This CDR3 region has 14 residues. Per germline, CDR1 MNHNY and CDR2 SVGAGI (reference sequence). CDR3 nucleotides: TGTGCCAGCAGTTACTCGGCTCATTCCTACGAGCAGTACTTC. Encoded protein: CASSYSAHSYEQYF.

The genes are TRBV30 and TRBJ1-1; D gene uncertain. Germline V gene data show CDR1 as GTSNPN and CDR2 as SVGIG (reference sequence). CDR3 length: 15 residues. V lost 0 bases and J 1 base, leaving 12 bases between the germline ends. DNA for the CDR3: TGTGCCTGGAGTGTACATGGCCCCCCGAACACTGAAGCTTTCTTT. As protein: CAWSVHGPPNTEAFF. Full variable domain (rest looked up from reference TRBV30 and TRBJ1-1): SQTIHQWPATLVQPVGSPLSLECTVEGTSNPNLYWYRQAAGRGLQLLFYSVGIGQISSEVPQNLSASRPQDRQFILSSKKLLLSDSGFYLCAWSVHGPPNTEAFFGQGTRLTVV.

This clone was found a few times. V gene TRBV5-1 combines with J gene TRBJ2-7; D is possibly TRBD1 or TRBD2 (5 bases each). This CDR3 contains 17 residues. The V end was cut by 5 bases, the J end by 1 base, with 22 bases between. Germline V gene data show CDR1 as SGHRS and CDR2 as YFSETQ. The CDR3 loop is CASRATGRPVGSYEQYF. The CDR3 DNA reads as TGCGCCAGCAGGGCCACGGGGCGGCCCGTAGGGTCCTACGAGCAGTACTTC.

The chain carries TRBV7-3 and TRBJ2-2, with D unresolved. Germline assignment: CDR1 SGHTA and CDR2 FQGTGA. The ends were cut back, 5 bases at V and 2 bases at J, with 6 bases in the middle. This CDR3 has 13 amino acids. The CDR3 nucleotides are TGTGCCAGCAGCCGAACCAACACCGGGGAGCTGTTTTTT. This sequence encodes CASSRTNTGELFF.

The rearrangement uses TRBV13 and TRBJ1-1; D possibly corresponds to TRBD1 (5 bases). The CDR3 covers 14 residues. The germline V gene encodes CDR1 PRHDT and CDR2 FYEKMQ (reference sequence). V was trimmed by 6 bases and J by 6 bases, leaving 17 bases between them. The CDR3 nucleotides read TGTGCCAGCAGTTCCTATGGGGCTCAATCTGAAGCTTTCTTT. Translation gives CASSSYGAQSEAFF.

The gene calls are TRBV29-1 and TRBJ2-1; tentatively, D is TRBD1 or TRBD2 (5 bases each). The germline V gene encodes CDR1 SQVTM and CDR2 ANQGSEA. This CDR3 contains 14 residues. The V gene lost 0 bases and the J gene lost 7 bases, with 13 bases spanning the gap. CDR3: CSVEEGVQENEQFF. The CDR3 DNA follows: TGCAGCGTTGAAGAGGGGGTGCAGGAAAATGAGCAGTTCTTC.

The CDR3 loop reads CSATGWAGNTIYF. The CDR3 nucleotides read TGCAGCGCGACAGGGTGGGCTGGAAACACCATATATTTT. This chain links TRBV29-1 with TRBJ1-3; 7 nucleotides line up with TRBD1. Losses at the gene ends were 7 bases for V and 2 bases for J; bases not matched to a gene: 5. CDR1 and CDR2 from the germline V gene are SQVTM and ANQGSEA. This CDR3 has 13 residues.

The rearrangement uses TRBV7-3 and TRBJ2-1; 8 bases are a match to TRBD2. Germline CDR1 and CDR2: SGHTA and FQGTGA. Losses at the gene ends were 5 bases for V and 6 bases for J; bases not matched to a gene: 12. This CDR3 has 16 amino acids. Here the CDR3 reads CASSPSASGLFNEQFF. CDR3 coding DNA: TGTGCCAGCAGCCCCTCGGCTAGCGGGTTATTCAATGAGCAGTTCTTC.

This clone has only one observation. The rearrangement joins TRBV10-3 to TRBJ2-4; D call uncertain. CDR3 length: 14 amino acids. The germline CDR1 and CDR2 sequences are ENHRY and SYGVKD. The germline V and J ends were trimmed by 3 bases and 2 bases, with 8 bases remaining between them. The CDR3 here is CAISEEGTKNIQYF. CDR3 coding DNA: TGTGCCATCAGTGAAGAAGGGACCAAAAACATTCAGTACTTC.

The chain couples TRBV11-2 to TRBJ2-5; 9 bases map to TRBD1. This CDR3 spans 16 amino acids. Germline V gene lookup returns CDR1 SGHAT and CDR2 FQNNGV. V gave up 5 bases and J gave up 6 bases; unmatched junction bases: 13. CDR3 loop: CASSRPGTGSGKTQYF. The CDR3 region has the DNA TGTGCCAGCAGCCGTCCCGGGACAGGGAGTGGGAAGACCCAGTACTTC.

This chain joins TRBV7-2 and TRBJ2-1; the match to TRBD2 covers 13 bases. V dropped 5 bases and J dropped 8; count of bases not matched to a gene: 6. The length of the CDR3 is 15 residues. Germline CDR1 SGHTA, CDR2 FQGNSA. Here the CDR3 DNA reads TGTGCCAGCAGCCCTACTAGCGGGAGGGGCGATGAGCAGTTCTTC. Translation: CASSPTSGRGDEQFF.

The genes are TRBV7-3 and TRBJ2-3; TRBD2 aligns across 10 bases. The CDR3 runs 14 residues. With 5 bases clipped from V and 6 bases from J, the junction kept 5 bases outside the gene matches. The germline CDR1 and CDR2 sequences are SGHTA and FQGTGA. CDR3 in DNA: TGTGCCAGCAGCCCTAGCGGGGGAACGGATACGCAGTATTTT. This translates into CASSPSGGTDTQYF.

The rearrangement links TRBV25-1 to TRBJ1-1, with no clear D. The V end lost 3 bases, the J end lost 4 bases, and 15 bases lay between the germline ends. CDR3 size: 15 residues. Per the germline V gene, CDR1 is MGHDK and CDR2 is SYGVNS. In DNA form, the CDR3 reads TGTGCCAGCAGTGATTCGGCGGTCGGGTTCACTGAAGCTTTCTTT. This gives the protein CASSDSAVGFTEAFF. Based on the CDR3 plus reference TRBV25-1 and TRBJ1-1, the full variable domain is EADIYQTPRYLVIGTGKKITLECSQTMGHDKMYWYQQDPGMELHLIHYSYGVNSTEKGDLSSESTVSRIRTEHFPLTLESARPSHTSQYLCASSDSAVGFTEAFFGQGTRLTVV.

V is TRBV13 and J is TRBJ2-7; D is uncertain. CDR3 length: 16 amino acids. CDR1 is PRHDT and CDR2 is FYEKMQ in the germline V gene (reference sequence). V was pared by 0 bases and J by 3 bases, with 15 bases between. Here the CDR3 reads CASSLGVVVQNYEQYF. CDR3 bases: TGTGCCAGCAGCTTAGGCGTGGTGGTTCAAAACTACGAGCAGTACTTC.

This clone was seen only once. This rearrangement joins TRBV5-4 to TRBJ1-3; weak D call: TRBD1 (6 bases). The CDR3 covers 15 residues. V gave up 4 bases and J gave up 0 bases, with 11 bases separating them. Germline CDR1 is SGHNT and CDR2 is YYREEE (reference sequence). The CDR3 region is CASSPRGGSGNTIYF. Written as DNA, the CDR3 is TGTGCCAGCAGCCCCAGGGGTGGCTCTGGAAACACCATATATTTT.

This clone was observed a few times. The V gene is TRBV15, the J gene TRBJ2-5; no clear D. Germline lookup yields CDR1 LNHNV and CDR2 YYDKDF (reference sequence). This CDR3 has 14 residues. Between the trimmed V and J ends, which lost 0 bases and 0 bases, there was a span of 5 bases. CDR3 nucleotide sequence: TGTGCCACCAGCAGAGACCTCTACCAAGAGACCCAGTACTTC. Translating it yields CATSRDLYQETQYF.

The V and J genes are TRBV2 and TRBJ1-5, with TRBD1 as a possible D gene (6 bases). Trimming took off 4 bases at V and 7 bases at J, with 14 bases between the two ends. The CDR3 length is 14 residues. The germline V gene has CDR1 SNHLY and CDR2 FYNNEI. The CDR3 nucleotides read TGTGCCAGCAGTGGAGGGGGGGCTGGCCAGCCCCAGCATTTT. Translated, it gives CASSGGGAGQPQHF.

This chain connects TRBV9 to TRBJ1-3; weak D call: TRBD1 (6 bases). V was pared by 4 bases and J by 1 base, with 9 bases between. The CDR3 is 14 residues long. Germline V gene data show CDR1 as SGDLS and CDR2 as YYNGEE. This CDR3 reads CASSTTGSGNTIYF. The CDR3, as DNA: TGTGCCAGCAGCACCACAGGGTCTGGAAACACCATATATTTT.

The chain recombines TRBV29-1 with TRBJ2-3, with a tentative D call TRBD2 (6 bases). This CDR3 comprises 13 residues. In germline, CDR1 is SQVTM, CDR2 ANQGSEA. V was pared by 5 bases and J by 3 bases, with 12 bases between. For the CDR3, the DNA is TGCAGCGTTTTTGGGAGGTTGACAGATACGCAGTATTTT. This translates into CSVFGRLTDTQYF.

The V gene is TRBV5-5, the J gene TRBJ1-3; TRBD1 is a possible D gene (6 bases). CDR1 SGHKS and CDR2 YYEKEE come from the germline V gene (reference sequence). The ends were cut back, 1 base at V and 0 bases at J, with 11 bases in the middle. There are 16 residues in the CDR3. This CDR3 reads CASSLTGLSSGNTIYF. Written as DNA, the CDR3 is TGTGCCAGCAGCTTGACAGGGTTGAGCTCTGGAAACACCATATATTTT.

V is TRBV5-1 and J is TRBJ2-2; TRBD2 agrees at 14 bases. J lost 4 bases, V lost 0 bases, and 5 bases had no gene match. This CDR3 is built from 18 residues. The V gene's germline CDR1 is SGHRS and CDR2 YFSETQ. CDR3 sequence (DNA): TGCGCCAGCAGCTTGGGACTAGCGGGAGGGCCGGTCACCGGGGAGCTGTTTTTT. As protein: CASSLGLAGGPVTGELFF.